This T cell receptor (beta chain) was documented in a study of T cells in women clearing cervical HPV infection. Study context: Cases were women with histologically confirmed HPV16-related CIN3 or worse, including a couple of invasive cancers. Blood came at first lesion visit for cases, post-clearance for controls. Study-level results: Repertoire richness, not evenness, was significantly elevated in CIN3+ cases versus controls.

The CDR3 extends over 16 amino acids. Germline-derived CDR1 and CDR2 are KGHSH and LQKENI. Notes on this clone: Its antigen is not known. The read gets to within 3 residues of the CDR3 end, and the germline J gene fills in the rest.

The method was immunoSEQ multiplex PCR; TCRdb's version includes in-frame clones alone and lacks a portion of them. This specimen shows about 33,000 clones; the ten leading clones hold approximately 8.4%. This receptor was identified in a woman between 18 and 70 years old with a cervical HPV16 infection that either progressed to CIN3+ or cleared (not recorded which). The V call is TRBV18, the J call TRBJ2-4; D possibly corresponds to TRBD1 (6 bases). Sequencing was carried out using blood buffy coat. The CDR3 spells CASSSPASRGRYGQYF. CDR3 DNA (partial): TGTGCCAGCTCCTCCCCAGCGTCCAGGGGTAGATATGGT.